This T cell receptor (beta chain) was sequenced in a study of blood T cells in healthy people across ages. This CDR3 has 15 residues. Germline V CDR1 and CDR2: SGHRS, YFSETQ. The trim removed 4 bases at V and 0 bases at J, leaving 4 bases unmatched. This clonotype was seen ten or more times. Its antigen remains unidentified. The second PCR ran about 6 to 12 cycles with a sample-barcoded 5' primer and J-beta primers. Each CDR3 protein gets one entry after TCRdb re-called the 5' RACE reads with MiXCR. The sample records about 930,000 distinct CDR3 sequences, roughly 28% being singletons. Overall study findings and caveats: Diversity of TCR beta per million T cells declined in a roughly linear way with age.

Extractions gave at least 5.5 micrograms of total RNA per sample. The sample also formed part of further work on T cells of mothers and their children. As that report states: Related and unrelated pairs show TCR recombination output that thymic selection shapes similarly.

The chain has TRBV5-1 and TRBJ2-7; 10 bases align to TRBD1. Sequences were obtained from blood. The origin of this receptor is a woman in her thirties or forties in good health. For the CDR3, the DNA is TGCGCCAGCAGCGGGGGACAGGGGTTCTCCTACGAGCAGTACTTC. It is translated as CASSGGQGFSYEQYF.